This T cell receptor (beta chain) was found in a study of shared clonotypes between healthy human individuals. Clones were read by immunoSEQ multiplex PCR, and TCRdb kept only the in-frame ones, dropping some. Altogether about 2 million clones are present, less than 95% being singletons, with the ten largest covering 0.85% to 1.2%. Terminally differentiated effector memory CD45RA+ cells were excluded from the naive CD8 cells, which were CD45RO-negative and positively selected for CCR7. In germline, CDR1 is MRHNA, CDR2 SNTAGT. V was clipped by 6 bases and J by 5 bases; unmatched bases: 4. This CDR3 contains 13 residues.

Sequenced material: naive CD8+ T cells sorted from blood. The gene calls are TRBV6-4 and TRBJ1-1; TRBD1 aligns across 9 bases. The receptor comes from a man younger than 30 in good health. The CDR3 DNA is TGTGCCAGCAGGGGACAGGGTGATACTGAAGCTTTCTTT. Translating it yields CASRGQGDTEAFF.